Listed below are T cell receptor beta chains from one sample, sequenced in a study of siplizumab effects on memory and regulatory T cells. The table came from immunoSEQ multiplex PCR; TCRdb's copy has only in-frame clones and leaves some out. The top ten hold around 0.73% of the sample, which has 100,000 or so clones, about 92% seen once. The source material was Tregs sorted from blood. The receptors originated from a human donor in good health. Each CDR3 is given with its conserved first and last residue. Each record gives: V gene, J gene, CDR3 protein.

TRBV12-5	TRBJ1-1	CASGLPQTVEAFF
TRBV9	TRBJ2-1	CASSVVAGNYNEQFF
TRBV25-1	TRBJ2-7	CASSQLGRGGYEQYF
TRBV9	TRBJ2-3	CASSVGNSDTQYF
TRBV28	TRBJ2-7	CASSLVTFPSYEQYF
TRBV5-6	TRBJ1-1	CASSSRPGLDRRAFF
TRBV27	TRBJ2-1	CASSLRKSRDSRYNEQFF
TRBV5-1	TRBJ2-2	CASSLVWDTGELFF
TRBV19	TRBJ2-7	CASQEGPGRVYEQYF
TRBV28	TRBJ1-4	CASSFGGPNEKLFF
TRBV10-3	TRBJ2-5	CAISRDIQETQYF
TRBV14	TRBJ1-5	CASSQDRGGGYSNQPQHF
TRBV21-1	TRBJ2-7	CASNSASYEQYF
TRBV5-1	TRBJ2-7	CASSLAGLGGEQYF
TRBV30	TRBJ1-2	CAWSVKGVSNYGYTF
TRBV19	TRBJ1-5	CASRGRSNQPQHF
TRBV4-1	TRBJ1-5	CASSHDRGSNQPQHF
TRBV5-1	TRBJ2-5	CASRRADQETQYF
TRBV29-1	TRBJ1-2	CSVGQGAVGYTF
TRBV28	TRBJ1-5	CASSPYGTGGNQPQHF
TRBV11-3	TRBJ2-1	CASSLSQGQEQFF
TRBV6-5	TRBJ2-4	CASSYSTKAKNIQYF
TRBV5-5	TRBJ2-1	CASSQPGFYNEQFF
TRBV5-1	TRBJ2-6	CASSVQGSGANVLTF
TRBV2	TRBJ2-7	CASSFSGQPYEQYF
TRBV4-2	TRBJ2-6	CASSLATSVLTF
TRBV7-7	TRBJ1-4	CASARGMEEKLFF
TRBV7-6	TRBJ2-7	CASSFGGDYEQYF
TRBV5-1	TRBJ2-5	CASSLVNREGETQYF
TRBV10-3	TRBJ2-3	CAIRPGLVSTDTQYF
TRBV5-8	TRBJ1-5	CASSLELTGNQPQHF
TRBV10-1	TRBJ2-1	CASSDTGTSKNEQFF
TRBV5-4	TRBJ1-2	CASSPRTGFNYGYTF
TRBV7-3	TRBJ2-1	CASSSHGAGLYNEQFF
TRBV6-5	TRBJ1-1	CASSTLGQHTEAFF
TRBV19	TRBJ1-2	CASQDIGVNYGYTF